This T cell receptor beta chain was identified in a study of beta chain features in type 1 diabetes. Study-level background: Taken together, all samples contributed 95 million to 110 million examined sorted cells.

Remarks on this clone: Its antigen is as yet unknown.

Overall study findings and caveats: TCRB CDR3s from Type 1 diabetes patients were moderately but significantly shorter in all four CD4+ subsets.

V shed 3 bases and J shed 2 bases, with 13 bases lying between them. Germline V gene lookup returns CDR1 SEHNR and CDR2 FQNEAQ (reference sequence). The CDR3 extends over 15 amino acids. The entirety of the isolated RNA underwent reverse transcription, so expressed TCRB transcripts were sequenced. TCRdb's table, derived via immunoSEQ multiplex PCR, lists solely in-frame clones and lacks some. In the table there are 250,000 to 350,000 clones, approximately 14% of which are singletons. Sequenced sample: naive CD4+ T cells from blood. The clonotype was recovered from a man under 40 with type 1 diabetes. V gene TRBV7-9 combines with J gene TRBJ1-1; D might be TRBD1 (6 bases). The CDR3 coding sequence is TGTGCCAGCAGCTTGCAGGACAGCCCCAACACTGAAGCTTTCTTT. This translates into CASSLQDSPNTEAFF.